This entry is about one T cell receptor (beta chain). The source of the sample is a study of blood T cell repertoires in COVID-19. Study-wide context: The cDNA or gDNA used as material had been derived from T cells, B-cell-depleted T cells, or PBMCs.

Germline CDR1 reads MGHRA; CDR2 reads YSYEKL. This CDR3 comprises 13 residues. V dropped 1 base and J dropped 3 bases, with 7 bases sitting between them. Profiled with immunoSEQ multiplex PCR; TCRdb holds only in-frame clones, not every one. Of about 330,000 clones detected, more than 75% appear once; the ten largest clones hold roughly 5.3%. Cohort 3 donors counted as recovered after two negative PCRs, clearance, or resolved symptoms. The chain has TRBV4-1 and TRBJ2-7, with no clear D. The specimen sequenced was PBMCs or T cells enriched from blood (not recorded which). The source is a woman under 40 who had recovered from COVID-19. CDR3 DNA: TGCGCCAGCAGCCAAGCTCTATACTACGAGCAGTACTTC. This encodes CASSQALYYEQYF.